This record covers a single TCR beta chain. Its antigen is unidentified. Trimming removed 7 bases at V and 1 base at J, with 16 bases between. CDR1 and CDR2 from the germline V gene are MNHEY and SMNVEV (reference sequence). This CDR3 comprises 15 residues. The sample belongs to a study of T cell repertoires in ileal Crohn's disease. Study outcomes and limitations: Sorted CD8 T cells held more high-frequency clones than CD4. Endoscopic recurrence occurred in every patient whose clonality exceeded 26.8%. Active smokers at surgery had more clonal expansions than non-smokers.

Using immunoSEQ multiplex PCR, the repertoire was profiled, and TCRdb retains in-frame clones only, with some absent. The sample lists approximately 12,000 clones; around 76% were seen once. The TCR was taken from an adult with Crohn's disease. The chain joins TRBV27 to TRBJ1-1, with D perhaps TRBD1 (6 bases). Input material: ileal tissue. In DNA form, the CDR3 reads TGTGCCAGCAATCGGGCAGGGGCTTCGAACACTGAAGCTTTCTTT. This translates into CASNRAGASNTEAFF.